One and the same sample provided the 3 T cell receptor beta chains below, sequenced in a study of T-cell reconstitution after alpha-beta-depleted transplantation in children (dated by TCRdb to 2015 to 2016). Interpreted using the paper, the treatment or condition label stands for: allogeneic hematopoietic cell transplantation with graft depleted of TCRalphabeta T cells and CD19 B cells. The protocol used for the library was PCR. Sequencing took place on an Illumina HiSeq 2500. TCR libraries were prepared with molecular barcoding, using unique molecular identifiers to normalize TCRbeta repertoire quantification. TCRdb trimmed public reads at Q25 via fastp, called clones via MiXCR and kept in-frame beta chains. For every CDR3 protein sequence, its rows merge into one entry that carries the most common genes and DNA. The sample table shows some 220,000 distinct CDR3 sequences, and 9.5% to 13% are seen once. The leading ten clones occupy 28% of the sample.

The material was PBMCs, obtained before TCRalphabeta/CD19-depleted stem cell transplant. These receptors were taken from a child younger than two with acute myeloid leukemia, due to receive a stem cell transplant.

V usage is TRBV29-1 and J usage is TRBJ1-2; D is ambiguous. There are 11 residues in the CDR3. Deletions cut 2 bases from V and 5 bases from J, with 6 bases between. Germline V gene sequence: CDR1 SQVTM, CDR2 ANQGSEA. The CDR3 nucleotides read TGCAGCGTTGAAAGCAGTTATGGCTACACCTTC. Its translation is CSVESSYGYTF.

This clonotype was seen at least ten times. The chain has TRBV20-1 and TRBJ2-3; D not certain. V dropped 3 bases and J dropped 5 bases, with 18 bases sitting between them. Germline CDR1 and CDR2: DFQATT and SNEGSKA (reference sequence). This CDR3 has 15 residues. The CDR3 spells CSASKGGIELDTQYF. CDR3 sequence (DNA): TGCAGTGCTAGCAAGGGTGGAATAGAACTAGATACGCAGTATTTT.

In this sample, this clonotype turned up a few times. The chain uses TRBV20-1 and TRBJ2-5; 14 positions match TRBD2. V lost 1 base and J lost 5; bases outside the gene matches: 9. The germline V gene has CDR1 DFQATT and CDR2 SNEGSKA (reference sequence). This CDR3 comprises 17 residues. The CDR3 DNA reads TGCAGTGCTAGAGCCGGGACTAGCGGGAGTTTCAGGGAGACCCAGTACTTC. Amino acid sequence: CSARAGTSGSFRETQYF.